Below, 5 T cell receptor beta chains from the same sample are listed, as sequenced in a study of blood T cell repertoires in COVID-19. The protocol was immunoSEQ multiplex PCR, while the TCRdb copy is restricted to in-frame clones and leaves out a portion. The table has some 220,000 clones, about 83% seen once. Material: peripheral blood. The receptors here all came from a human donor in a cohort sampled during active COVID-19.

The chain is built from TRBV7-9 and TRBJ2-1, with a possible D match to TRBD1 (5 bases). The CDR3 has 14 residues. Trimming removed 5 bases at V and 9 bases at J, with 17 bases between. The germline V gene encodes CDR1 SEHNR and CDR2 FQNEAQ (reference sequence). CDR3 sequence: CASSLDSGPGEQFF. DNA for the CDR3: TGTGCCAGCAGCCTTGACAGTGGACCGGGTGAGCAGTTCTTC.

This sequence joins TRBV20-1 and TRBJ2-7; 8 positions match TRBD1. The CDR3 sequence is 14 residues long. The J segment lost 4 bases and the V segment lost 3 bases, leaving 8 bases of the junction unmatched. Looked up from germline, CDR1 is DFQATT and CDR2 is SNEGSKA (reference sequence). CDR3 bases: TGCAGTGCTAGTGTGGGTCAGGGGGCTTACGAGCAGTACTTC. Translation: CSASVGQGAYEQYF.

The chain recombines TRBV23-1 with TRBJ2-5; 11 bases align to TRBD1. TRBV23-1 is recorded as an ORF, its role being uncertain. J was trimmed by 3 bases and V by 0 bases; bases with no gene match: 6. The CDR3 extends over 17 amino acids. This chain's CDR3 is CASSQSNGQGAKETQYF. The CDR3 nucleotides are TGCGCCAGCAGTCAATCCAACGGACAGGGGGCTAAAGAGACCCAGTACTTC.

The chain employs TRBV18 and TRBJ2-1; D is uncertain. From germline, CDR1 is KGHSH and CDR2 LQKENI. The CDR3 spans 14 residues. Trimming removed 5 bases from V and 5 bases from J, with 13 bases in between. The CDR3 region has the DNA TGTGCCAGCTCAGGGCAGTTCGCCGACAATGAGCAGTTCTTC. Amino acids: CASSGQFADNEQFF.

The chain uses TRBV5-1 and TRBJ2-1; tentatively, D is TRBD2 (6 bases). The germline gives CDR1 SGHRS, CDR2 YFSETQ. CDR3 length equals 14 residues. Trimming took 0 bases from V and 7 from J, leaving 11 bases between them. The DNA of the CDR3 is TGCGCCAGCAGCTTGGACGGGAGATCGAATGAGCAGTTCTTC. Translated, it gives CASSLDGRSNEQFF.